This is a list of T cell receptor beta chains from one sample in a study of response to subunit inactivated influenza vaccine. TCRdb redid the calling of the RT-PCR reads with MiXCR, one entry per CDR3 protein. The sample lists about 780,000 distinct CDR3 sequences; approximately 17% were seen once. The starting material was PBMCs from blood, obtained around 5 days after vaccination. These receptors were collected from a man over 45 who received an inactivated influenza vaccine. Both conserved end residues are part of each CDR3. D genes are given only for firm matches. Only some rows state a clone size, as once, few, many or a class for expanded clones.

abundance	d_gene	v_gene	len	j_gene	CDR3aa	CDR3nt
.	TRBD2	TRBV7-2	14	TRBJ2-1	CASDSGRGNNEQFF	TGTGCCAGCGATAGCGGGAGGGGGAACAATGAGCAGTTCTTC
.	.	TRBV20-1	11	TRBJ2-2	CSATPSGELFF	TGCAGTGCTACCCCTTCCGGGGAGCTGTTTTTT
.	TRBD1	TRBV12-3/TRBV12-4	15	TRBJ2-7	CASSFRDRGNYEQYF	TGTGCCAGCAGTTTTCGGGACAGGGGGAACTACGAGCAGTACTTC
.	.	TRBV3-1	12	TRBJ2-1	CASSQVKEMQFF	TGTGCCAGCAGCCAAGTGAAGGAGATGCAGTTCTTC
.	.	TRBV21-1	13	TRBJ2-1	CASSKLNYNEQFF	TGTGCCAGCAGCAAACTAAACTACAATGAGCAGTTCTTC
many	.	TRBV20-1	12	TRBJ2-3	CSAREITDTQYF	TGCAGTGCTAGAGAAATCACAGATACGCAGTATTTT
.	TRBD1	TRBV28	16	TRBJ1-2	CASTTSGQGTVYGYTF	TGTGCCAGCACCACGTCGGGCCAAGGGACAGTCTATGGCTACACCTTC
few	.	TRBV6-2/TRBV6-3	16	TRBJ2-2	CASSDKILRNTGELFF	TGTGCCAGCAGCGACAAGATTCTAAGGAACACCGGGGAGCTGTTTTTT
.	TRBD2	TRBV5-1	15	TRBJ2-1	CASSGTSVTYNEQFF	TGCGCCAGCTCTGGAACTAGCGTCACCTACAATGAGCAGTTCTTC
few	TRBD2	TRBV29-1	14	TRBJ2-1	CSVGTSGRYNEQFF	TGCAGCGTCGGGACTAGCGGGAGGTACAATGAGCAGTTCTTC
few	.	TRBV12-3/TRBV12-4	14	TRBJ2-7	CASSFGILSYEQYF	TGTGCCAGCAGTTTTGGCATACTCTCCTACGAGCAGTACTTC
.	TRBD2	TRBV4-2	16	TRBJ2-7	CASSQIGLAGVYEQYF	TGTGCCAGCAGCCAAATTGGACTAGCGGGTGTTTACGAGCAGTACTTC
few	.	TRBV7-2	14	TRBJ2-3	CASSIPGRPDTQYF	TGTGCCAGCAGCATTCCAGGACGTCCAGATACGCAGTATTTT
.	TRBD2	TRBV20-1	14	TRBJ2-2	CSANRGGWTGELFF	TGCAGTGCAAATCGGGGGGGCTGGACCGGGGAGCTGTTTTTT
few	.	TRBV25-1	14	TRBJ2-5	CASSDPKGSETQYF	TGTGCCAGCAGTGACCCCAAAGGCTCGGAGACCCAGTACTTC
.	TRBD2	TRBV20-1	15	TRBJ2-5	CSARGTSGRRETQYF	TGCAGTGCTAGAGGGACTAGCGGGAGGAGGGAGACCCAGTACTTC
.	.	TRBV5-1	16	TRBJ2-1	CASSREPGRPYNEQFF	TGCGCCAGCAGCCGAGAACCAGGGCGCCCCTACAATGAGCAGTTCTTC